These T cell receptor beta chains were read from a single sample in a study of CD8 T cells in Susac syndrome. TCRdb reanalysed the immunoSEQ multiplex PCR reads using MiXCR and keeps one entry per CDR3 protein. In the table there are about 140,000 distinct CDR3 sequences, 85% to 95% of which are singletons. Sequences were obtained from CD8+ T cells from PBMCs. Receptors were obtained from a human donor with Susac syndrome. Both conserved end residues are part of each CDR3. Each record gives: V gene, D gene, J gene, clone size, CDR3 DNA, CDR3 protein. D genes are given only for firm matches. Size values are once, few and many counts, or a class for expanded clones, and some rows have none.

v_gene: TRBV5-1; d_gene: -; j_gene: TRBJ1-1; abundance: -; CDR3nt: TGCGCCAGCAGCTTAACCCCCTGGGAGAACACTGAAGCTTTCTTT; CDR3aa: CASSLTPWENTEAFF
v_gene: TRBV28; d_gene: -; j_gene: TRBJ2-3; abundance: once; CDR3nt: TGTGCCAGCAGTTTCGGACTCTCGGCTAGCACAGATACGCAGTATTTT; CDR3aa: CASSFGLSASTDTQYF
v_gene: TRBV24-1; d_gene: TRBD1; j_gene: TRBJ2-1; abundance: -; CDR3nt: TGTGCCACCAGTGTCCGGGACAGGGACGATGAGCAGTTCTTC; CDR3aa: CATSVRDRDDEQFF
v_gene: TRBV13; d_gene: -; j_gene: TRBJ2-5; abundance: -; CDR3nt: TGTGCCAGCAGCCCGACGCTACTAGCGGGACAGGGGAAGACCCAGTACTTC; CDR3aa: CASSPTLLAGQGKTQYF
v_gene: TRBV2; d_gene: -; j_gene: TRBJ1-1; abundance: -; CDR3nt: TGTGCCAGCAGTGAGCGGGGATCGCACACTGAAGCTTTCTTT; CDR3aa: CASSERGSHTEAFF
v_gene: TRBV6-5; d_gene: -; j_gene: TRBJ1-5; abundance: -; CDR3nt: TGTGCCAGCAGTTCCCCTTATCGGCCTCAGCCCCAGCATTTT; CDR3aa: CASSSPYRPQPQHF
v_gene: TRBV20-1; d_gene: -; j_gene: TRBJ2-7; abundance: -; CDR3nt: TGCAGTGCTAGACAGGGAGTGAGGGACCGTTACTACGAGCAGTACTTC; CDR3aa: CSARQGVRDRYYEQYF
v_gene: TRBV7-9; d_gene: -; j_gene: TRBJ1-2; abundance: -; CDR3nt: TGTGCCAGCAGCCCACTTCCTCAGGCTGTCTTC; CDR3aa: CASSPLPQAVF
v_gene: TRBV9; d_gene: -; j_gene: TRBJ2-7; abundance: -; CDR3nt: TGTGCCAGCAGCCCGAAGACTTCCTACGAGCAGTACTTC; CDR3aa: CASSPKTSYEQYF
v_gene: TRBV3-1; d_gene: TRBD2; j_gene: TRBJ2-5; abundance: -; CDR3nt: TGTGCCAGCAGCCCCCAGCGGGAGGTAGAGACCCAGTACTTC; CDR3aa: CASSPQREVETQYF
v_gene: TRBV13; d_gene: -; j_gene: TRBJ2-3; abundance: -; CDR3nt: TGTGCCAGCAGTCCCGGGCAGTTCGGCACAGATACGCAGTATTTT; CDR3aa: CASSPGQFGTDTQYF
v_gene: TRBV7-9; d_gene: TRBD1; j_gene: TRBJ1-5; abundance: few; CDR3nt: TGTGCCAGCAGCCCGGGACAGTATAGCAATCAGCCCCAGCATTTT; CDR3aa: CASSPGQYSNQPQHF
v_gene: TRBV13; d_gene: TRBD2; j_gene: TRBJ2-1; abundance: -; CDR3nt: TGTGCCAGCAGCGGGCGAGGGCGGGAGATCGGCAATGAGCAGTTCTTC; CDR3aa: CASSGRGREIGNEQFF
v_gene: TRBV2; d_gene: -; j_gene: TRBJ2-3; abundance: -; CDR3nt: TGTGCCAGCAGTGAAGTGGCGGGATCCACAGATACGCAGTATTTT; CDR3aa: CASSEVAGSTDTQYF
v_gene: TRBV28; d_gene: -; j_gene: TRBJ2-2; abundance: -; CDR3nt: TGTGCCAGCAACCCACCGGAAGAGAACACCGGGGAGCTGTTTTTT; CDR3aa: CASNPPEENTGELFF
v_gene: TRBV2; d_gene: -; j_gene: TRBJ1-2; abundance: -; CDR3nt: TGTGCCAGCAGTGAAAGTCAGGGATGGTACACCTTC; CDR3aa: CASSESQGWYTF
v_gene: TRBV10-3; d_gene: -; j_gene: TRBJ2-7; abundance: once; CDR3nt: TGTGCCATCAGTGAAATTTACGAGCAGTACTTC; CDR3aa: CAISEIYEQYF
v_gene: TRBV7-8; d_gene: TRBD1; j_gene: TRBJ1-5; abundance: few; CDR3nt: TGTGCCAGCAGCTTGGACAGGAATCAGCCCCAGCATTTT; CDR3aa: CASSLDRNQPQHF
v_gene: TRBV12-3/TRBV12-4; d_gene: -; j_gene: TRBJ2-7; abundance: -; CDR3nt: TGTGCCAGCAGTTTCAACGGGAGCCCCTACGAGCAGTACTTC; CDR3aa: CASSFNGSPYEQYF
v_gene: TRBV30; d_gene: -; j_gene: TRBJ1-1; abundance: -; CDR3nt: TGTGCCTGGAGTACTTTAGACGTGGAAGCTTTCTTT; CDR3aa: CAWSTLDVEAFF
v_gene: TRBV20-1; d_gene: -; j_gene: TRBJ2-7; abundance: -; CDR3nt: TGCAGTGCTAGAGATTACGTCTCCTACGAGCAGTACTTC; CDR3aa: CSARDYVSYEQYF
v_gene: TRBV3-1; d_gene: TRBD2; j_gene: TRBJ2-5; abundance: few; CDR3nt: TGTGCCAGCTCTCGGGGGGGGGAGACCCAGTACTTC; CDR3aa: CASSRGGETQYF
v_gene: TRBV20-1; d_gene: TRBD2; j_gene: TRBJ2-1; abundance: -; CDR3nt: TGCAGCAGCGGGAGGCTCCAAACCGCGATGGGTCCTATTCTCAATGAGCAGTTCTTC; CDR3aa: CSSGRLQTAMGPILNEQFF
v_gene: TRBV7-8; d_gene: -; j_gene: TRBJ2-1; abundance: -; CDR3nt: TGTGCCAGCAGCTTAGGCCCGGGCACCTACAATGAGCAGTTCTTC; CDR3aa: CASSLGPGTYNEQFF
v_gene: TRBV12-3/TRBV12-4; d_gene: -; j_gene: TRBJ2-5; abundance: -; CDR3nt: TGTGCCAGCAGCCTTAGCCTGGGCAGGTTTGCGGAGACCCAGTACTTC; CDR3aa: CASSLSLGRFAETQYF
v_gene: TRBV3-1; d_gene: -; j_gene: TRBJ2-7; abundance: once; CDR3nt: TGTGCCAGCAGCCCTTTTGCAGGTTCCTACGAGCAGTACTTC; CDR3aa: CASSPFAGSYEQYF
v_gene: TRBV9; d_gene: -; j_gene: TRBJ2-1; abundance: -; CDR3nt: TGTGCCAGCAGCGAATCCCTAGGTCGAACTTACAATGAGCAGTTCTTC; CDR3aa: CASSESLGRTYNEQFF
v_gene: TRBV27; d_gene: -; j_gene: TRBJ2-1; abundance: few; CDR3nt: TGTGCCAGCAGTTCCTCCAGGGGCAATGAGCAGTTCTTC; CDR3aa: CASSSSRGNEQFF
v_gene: TRBV12-3/TRBV12-4; d_gene: -; j_gene: TRBJ1-2; abundance: once; CDR3nt: TGTGCCAGCAGCCTCGCTCTAGGGGACCCCCGCTATGGCTACACCTTC; CDR3aa: CASSLALGDPRYGYTF